The present T cell receptor beta chain was sequenced within a study of T cell repertoires in cytomegalovirus infection. Study as a whole: CMV epitopes used comprised recently identified HLA-C-restricted ones and well-studied HLA-B-restricted ones. It was the public TCR beta signatures that indicated both CMV infection and matching HLA type.

The study's findings and limits: Dominant in the ex vivo response were TCR beta clonotypes restricted by HLA-C and specific for CMV. Adding up the frequency of public TCR beta families identified people who carried CMV plus the relevant HLA.

TCRdb itself ran the reads through MiXCR, one entry per CDR3 protein. The sample lists 550,000 to 850,000 distinct CDR3 sequences, around 31% seen once, with roughly 18% in the top ten. Of note for this clonotype: The antigen remains undetermined.

Germline loops: CDR1 MNHNY, CDR2 SVGAGI (reference sequence). This CDR3 has 13 amino acids. V was cut by 5 bases and J by 3 bases, with 11 bases left in between. This sample comprised cultured PBMCs, obtained from culture after CMV antigen stimulation. The TCR sequence derives from a human donor in good health (CMV status not recorded). Some clones in this sample may be carry-over from other donors' samples. V gene TRBV6-6 combines with J gene TRBJ2-7, with a possible D match to TRBD2 (6 bases). The CDR3 coding sequence is TGTGCCAGCAGTCGGAGGGCCGGCTACGAGCAGTACTTC. This gives the protein CASSRRAGYEQYF.